The source of this TCR beta chain is a study of blood T cell repertoires in COVID-19. Study as a whole: From T cells, B-cell-depleted T cells, or PBMCs came the material, which was cDNA or gDNA.

Method: immunoSEQ multiplex PCR; TCRdb's copy keeps in-frame clones and lacks some. The table records approximately 64,000 clones, 88% of them present only once. J lost 2 bases, V lost 7 bases, and 6 bases had no gene match. CDR1 KGHDR and CDR2 SFDVKD come from the germline V gene. This CDR3 spans 15 amino acids. The chain links TRBV24-1 to TRBJ2-3, with 9 bases identical to TRBD2. This receptor was taken from a woman aged 55-70 years with COVID-19, enrolled during active disease. Sequencing was done on a sample of peripheral blood. The CDR3 is CATSPSGVLTDTQYF. The CDR3 DNA sequence: TGTGCCACCAGCCCTAGCGGGGTCCTCACAGATACGCAGTATTTT.